The source of this TCR beta chain is a study of CD8 T cells in Susac syndrome. V lost 6 bases and J lost 6, with 9 bases in between. Germline V gene data show CDR1 as SGHNT and CDR2 as YYREEE (reference sequence). The CDR3 runs 11 residues. Roughly 0.45 to 1 ug RNA was reverse transcribed with random hexamers. Amplification of TCR beta CDR3 spanned 54 Vbeta and 13 Jbeta via immunoSEQ multiplex PCR. TCRdb redid the calling of the immunoSEQ multiplex PCR reads with MiXCR, one entry per CDR3 protein. The sample shows under 200,000 distinct CDR3 sequences, roughly 92% of them seen only once. The origin of this receptor is a human donor with Susac syndrome. The chain is built from TRBV5-4 and TRBJ1-1, with D hard to call. Sequencing input: CD4+ T cells from PBMCs. The CDR3 region has the DNA TGTGCCAGCAAAGGGTTCGCTGAAGCTTTCTTT. This sequence encodes CASKGFAEAFF.